The rows below give T cell receptor beta chains drawn from one sample of a study of T cell changes during pregnancy in multiple sclerosis. Here immunoSEQ multiplex PCR was the method, and the copy in TCRdb shows in-frame clones only, minus some. The sample carries over 60,000 clones, roughly nine tenths recorded once. Sequences were derived from peripheral blood, sampled in the third trimester of pregnancy. These receptor sequences come from a female donor in good health, enrolled as a control in a pregnancy study. The CDR3 runs from the conserved cysteine through the conserved F or W. A D gene is named only where the DNA matches it firmly. Size is stated for part of the rows, as once, few or many counts, or as a class when the clone is expanded.

size | J | D | V | CDR3 | DNA
once | TRBJ1-2 | - | TRBV6-6 | CASTEPAGYGYTF | TGTGCCAGCACCGAGCCCGCAGGGTACGGCTACACCTTC
- | TRBJ1-2 | - | TRBV19 | CASSITGQYGYTF | TGTGCCAGTAGTATCACAGGCCAATATGGCTACACCTTC
- | TRBJ2-3 | - | TRBV5-6 | CASSIRHIPWLASTDTQYF | TGTGCCAGCAGCATCCGACATATACCGTGGTTGGCTAGCACAGATACGCAGTATTTT
once | TRBJ2-1 | - | TRBV6-1 | CASSESPDNNNEQFF | TGTGCCAGCAGTGAGAGCCCGGACAACAACAATGAGCAGTTCTTC
- | TRBJ1-3 | TRBD1 | TRBV9 | CASTDRGSGNTIYF | TGTGCCAGCACCGACAGGGGATCCGGAAACACCATATATTTT
- | TRBJ1-1 | - | TRBV6-6 | CASTRLTEGAEAFF | TGTGCCAGCACCAGACTGACAGAAGGTGCTGAAGCTTTCTTT
- | TRBJ1-5 | - | TRBV2 | CASSRQISNQPQHF | TGTGCCAGCAGCAGACAGATTAGCAATCAGCCCCAGCATTTT
- | TRBJ2-3 | TRBD2 | TRBV11-2 | CASSSGTSGFTDTQYF | TGTGCCAGCAGCTCAGGGACTAGCGGATTCACAGATACGCAGTATTTT
- | TRBJ1-2 | - | TRBV5-1 | CASSLKGQGLGYTF | TGCGCCAGCAGCTTGAAGGGTCAAGGACTCGGCTACACCTTC
once | TRBJ1-5 | - | TRBV19 | CASEQGNQPQHF | TGTGCCAGCGAGCAGGGAAATCAGCCCCAGCATTTT
- | TRBJ2-3 | - | TRBV28 | CASSPVAGTRERTDTQYF | TGTGCCAGCAGCCCCGTTGCCGGGACCCGGGAGCGCACAGATACGCAGTATTTT
- | TRBJ2-7 | TRBD1 | TRBV27 | CSTQGNSYEQYF | TGTTCGACACAGGGGAACTCCTACGAGCAGTACTTC
- | TRBJ2-5 | TRBD2 | TRBV18 | CASSPLAGAFQETQYF | TGTGCCAGCTCACCACTAGCGGGGGCCTTCCAAGAGACCCAGTACTTC
- | TRBJ2-2 | TRBD1 | TRBV5-1 | CASGKETGGIGELFF | TGCGCCAGCGGCAAGGAAACAGGGGGAATCGGGGAGCTGTTTTTT
- | TRBJ2-7 | TRBD2 | TRBV19 | CASSNFYLAGATYEQYF | TGTGCCAGTAGTAATTTCTATCTAGCGGGAGCTACCTACGAGCAGTACTTC
- | TRBJ2-5 | TRBD2 | TRBV11-3 | CASSPGTSGGIAETQYF | TGTGCCAGCAGCCCCGGGACTAGCGGGGGGATAGCGGAGACCCAGTACTTC
- | TRBJ2-3 | - | TRBV5-6 | CASSLKLGRSTDTQYF | TGTGCCAGCAGTTTGAAACTAGGGAGAAGCACAGATACGCAGTATTTT
- | TRBJ1-4 | - | TRBV29-1 | CSGSTGRATNEKLFF | TGCAGCGGATCTACAGGGAGGGCAACTAATGAAAAACTGTTTTTT
- | TRBJ1-2 | - | TRBV19 | CASSASGGWGGYTF | TGTGCCAGTAGTGCCTCGGGGGGATGGGGTGGCTACACCTTC
once | TRBJ2-1 | - | TRBV7-2 | CASSLQSDSYNEQFF | TGTGCCAGCAGCTTACAGTCGGACAGCTACAATGAGCAGTTCTTC
few | TRBJ2-1 | TRBD2 | TRBV4-1 | CASSQLAGGGNEQFF | TGCGCCAGCAGCCAACTAGCGGGGGGCGGGAATGAGCAGTTCTTC
- | TRBJ2-5 | TRBD1 | TRBV19 | CASSIGRGLTETQYF | TGTGCCAGTAGTATTGGCAGGGGGTTAACGGAGACCCAGTACTTC
- | TRBJ2-5 | TRBD2 | TRBV4-1 | CASSQGARLAGFSETQYF | TGCGCCAGCAGCCAAGGAGCGAGGCTAGCGGGTTTCTCAGAGACCCAGTACTTC
- | TRBJ1-1 | TRBD1 | TRBV14 | CASSRHTGGTEAFF | TGTGCCAGCAGTCGGCATACAGGGGGCACTGAAGCTTTCTTT
once | TRBJ2-2 | TRBD2 | TRBV28 | CASTVLAGNTGELFF | TGTGCCAGCACCGTACTAGCGGGGAACACCGGGGAGCTGTTTTTT
- | TRBJ1-1 | TRBD1 | TRBV6-4 | CASRGQGLSTEAFF | TGTGCCAGCAGGGGACAGGGCCTGAGCACTGAAGCTTTCTTT
- | TRBJ1-1 | - | TRBV5-1 | CASSFRQVGNTEAFF | TGCGCCAGCAGCTTCCGACAGGTGGGGAACACTGAAGCTTTCTTT
- | TRBJ2-7 | TRBD2 | TRBV13 | CASSFTGRIYEQYF | TGTGCCAGCAGTTTTACCGGGAGGATCTACGAGCAGTACTTC
- | TRBJ2-5 | - | TRBV6-6 | CASSYDGYRETQYF | TGTGCCAGCAGTTACGACGGATACAGAGAGACCCAGTACTTC
- | TRBJ2-3 | TRBD1 | TRBV10-3 | CAISTGGAEDTQYF | TGTGCCATCAGTACAGGGGGCGCCGAAGATACGCAGTATTTT
- | TRBJ2-2 | - | TRBV10-3 | CAISESRRRTNTGELFF | TGTGCCATCAGTGAGTCAAGGAGACGGACGAACACCGGGGAGCTGTTTTTT
- | TRBJ1-2 | - | TRBV9 | CASSVHRVYGYTF | TGTGCCAGCAGCGTCCACAGGGTTTATGGCTACACCTTC
- | TRBJ1-2 | - | TRBV6-1 | CASSERTKSYGYTF | TGTGCCAGCAGTGAAAGGACAAAAAGCTATGGCTACACCTTC
- | TRBJ2-3 | - | TRBV19 | CASSITPSTDTQYF | TGTGCCAGTAGTATAACACCAAGCACAGATACGCAGTATTTT
- | TRBJ1-2 | - | TRBV7-9 | CASSLGPQGPYGYTF | TGTGCCAGCAGCTTAGGGCCGCAGGGTCCCTATGGCTACACCTTC
- | TRBJ2-3 | TRBD1 | TRBV11-3 | CASSLGDRGRADTQYF | TGTGCCAGCAGCTTAGGGGACAGGGGGCGCGCAGATACGCAGTATTTT
- | TRBJ1-2 | TRBD1 | TRBV7-2 | CASGQGGGYTF | TGTGCCAGCGGACAGGGCGGAGGCTACACCTTC
- | TRBJ1-3 | - | TRBV5-1 | CASSLDSGGGNTIYF | TGCGCCAGCAGCTTGGACTCCGGGGGTGGAAACACCATATATTTT
- | TRBJ2-5 | TRBD2 | TRBV19 | CASSRTRLAAQETQYF | TGTGCCAGTAGTCGGACGAGACTAGCGGCTCAAGAGACCCAGTACTTC
- | TRBJ2-7 | TRBD1 | TRBV29-1 | CSVIRGPTGYEQYF | TGCAGCGTTATAAGAGGGCCGACAGGGTACGAGCAGTACTTC
- | TRBJ2-7 | TRBD1 | TRBV7-9 | CASSILRTGDYEQYF | TGTGCCAGCAGCATCTTGAGGACAGGGGACTACGAGCAGTACTTC
once | TRBJ1-1 | - | TRBV7-2 | CASGYDMNTEAFF | TGTGCCAGCGGTTACGACATGAACACTGAAGCTTTCTTT
once | TRBJ1-2 | - | TRBV5-1 | CASSPGGVTDGYTF | TGCGCCAGCAGCCCCGGGGGGGTTACGGATGGCTACACCTTC
- | TRBJ2-2 | - | TRBV5-6 | CASSLAFWNTGELFF | TGTGCCAGCAGCTTGGCCTTCTGGAACACCGGGGAGCTGTTTTTT
- | TRBJ1-2 | TRBD1 | TRBV7-9 | CASSADRDYGYTF | TGTGCCAGCAGCGCCGACAGGGACTATGGCTACACCTTC
- | TRBJ1-2 | TRBD1 | TRBV15 | CATSRAMDRGSGYTF | TGTGCCACCAGCAGAGCGATGGACAGGGGCTCTGGCTACACCTTC
- | TRBJ1-6 | TRBD1 | TRBV19 | CASTSTGPSHSPLHF | TGTGCCAGTACGTCGACAGGGCCCTCCCATTCACCCCTCCACTTT
- | TRBJ1-1 | - | TRBV7-8 | CASSLGVQRNTEAFF | TGTGCCAGCAGCTTAGGGGTACAGAGGAACACTGAAGCTTTCTTT
- | TRBJ1-1 | TRBD1 | TRBV30 | CAWSDRDGTEAFF | TGTGCCTGGAGCGACAGGGATGGCACTGAAGCTTTCTTT
- | TRBJ1-1 | TRBD1 | TRBV11-2 | CASSLAGTANTEAFF | TGTGCCAGCAGCTTAGCTGGGACAGCTAACACTGAAGCTTTCTTT
- | TRBJ2-1 | - | TRBV27 | CASRRVDNEQFF | TGTGCCAGCAGGAGAGTCGACAATGAGCAGTTCTTC
- | TRBJ1-2 | - | TRBV7-2 | CASSFTEYGYTF | TGTGCCAGCAGCTTCACAGAATATGGCTACACCTTC